This entry lists 20 T cell receptor beta chains sequenced from one sample in a study of tissue T cells after allogeneic stem cell transplantation. Assay: immunoSEQ multiplex PCR; the TCRdb copy retains only in-frame clones and omits some. The profile shows over 40,000 clones, approximately 70% of them singletons. The sequenced sample was sorted cells pooled from one or two spleens. These TCRs come from a pool of C57BL/6 mice in good health.

With respect to this clone: Gene names denote mouse genes. The CDR3 end falls 1 residue outside the read, so it is completed with the germline J gene. In the same sample, other DNA sequences code for this CDR3. This chain uses TRBV5 with TRBJ2-4; TRBD2 matches at 7 bases. The germline gives CDR1 LGHNA, CDR2 YNLKQL (reference sequence). V lost 0 bases to trimming and J lost 0 bases; unmatched junction nucleotides: 0. The CDR3 has 15 residues. CDR3 residues: CASSQDGGSQNTLYF. The sequenced CDR3 bases are TGTGCCAGCAGCCAAGATGGGGGGAGTCAAAACACCTTGTAC.

This clone has only a few counts. Genes here carry mouse names. Read coverage stops 1 residue before the CDR3 terminus; the germline J gene supplies the remainder. The chain links TRBV13-2 to TRBJ2-7; D is unclear. Per germline, CDR1 NNHNN and CDR2 SYGAGS (reference sequence). This CDR3 region has 12 residues. The V end was cut by 0 bases, the J end by 4 bases, with 5 bases between. The DNA read from the CDR3 is TGTGCCAGCGGTGATGTTTGGTATGAACAGTAC. This encodes CASGDVWYEQY. The full CDR3 sequence reads CASGDVWYEQYF.

In regard to this clone: Any gene name here is a mouse gene name. The read terminates 1 residue before the CDR3 end, so the remaining end is supplied by the germline J gene. The chain recombines TRBV15 with TRBJ2-5; 8 bases agree with TRBD1. The CDR3 loop spans 12 amino acids. V lost 6 bases, J lost 6 bases, and 2 bases stayed unmatched. Germline V gene sequence: CDR1 SGHND, CDR2 FRSKSL. The CDR3 loop is CASSRTGDTQYF. The DNA read from the CDR3 is TGTGCCAGCAGCAGGACAGGGGACACCCAGTAC.

For this clone: Gene names follow the mouse nomenclature. The chain's CDR3 is CASSSGTDQDTQYF. Incomplete CDR3 DNA: TGTGCCAGCAGTTCCGGGACAGACCAAGACACCCAGTAC. V and J are TRBV19 and TRBJ2-5; TRBD1 agrees at 7 bases. The read comes to an end 1 residue before the CDR3 does, leaving the germline J gene to fill in the end. The CDR3 is 14 amino acids. After removal of 4 bases from V and 1 base from J, the junction contained 3 bases not matched to a gene. Germline CDR1 reads FNHDT; CDR2 reads SITEND (reference sequence). Variable domain in full (rest from reference TRBV19 and TRBJ2-5): GGIITQTPKFLIGQEGQKLTLKCQQNFNHDTMYWYRQDSGKGLRLIYYSITENDLQKGDLSEGYDASREKKSSFSLTVTSAQKNEMAVFLCASSSGTDQDTQYFGPGTRLLVL.

As concerns this clone: The gene symbols are mouse symbols. The read falls 1 residue short of the CDR3 end, and the missing part is taken from the germline J gene. The gene calls are TRBV23 and TRBJ2-1. The length of the CDR3 is 14 residues. Per the germline V gene, CDR1 is KGHTA and CDR2 is FQNQQP. CDR3 loop: CSSSQSYPYAEQFF. The covered CDR3 bases are TGCTCCAGCAGTCAATCGTACCCCTATGCTGAGCAGTTC.

With respect to this clone: The genes and germline here are from mouse. Read sequence stops 1 residue before the CDR3 end, and the germline J gene provides the missing end. The chain links TRBV19 to TRBJ2-1; 8 nucleotides line up with TRBD1. Germline CDR1 and CDR2: FNHDT and SITEND (reference sequence). Trimming at V came to 5 bases and at J to 1 base, leaving 2 bases not matched to a gene. This CDR3 has 14 amino acids. CDR3 DNA (partial): TGTGCCAGCAGACGACAGGGGAACTATGCTGAGCAGTTC. Protein sequence: CASRRQGNYAEQF. The CDR3 reads in full as CASRRQGNYAEQFF. Full variable domain (outside the CDR3, taken from reference TRBV19 and TRBJ2-1): GGIITQTPKFLIGQEGQKLTLKCQQNFNHDTMYWYRQDSGKGLRLIYYSITENDLQKGDLSEGYDASREKKSSFSLTVTSAQKNEMAVFLCASRRQGNYAEQFFGPGTRLTVL.

As concerns this clone: The genes are named according to mouse. With the read ending 1 residue before the CDR3 end, the germline J gene is used to fill in that end. The chain is built from TRBV13-2 and TRBJ2-1; TRBD2 aligns across 7 bases. Germline V gives CDR1 NNHNN, CDR2 SYGAGS (reference sequence). Trimming took 0 bases from V and 3 from J; bases not matched to a gene: 0. The CDR3 spans 14 residues. CDR3 loop: CASGDGGGYAEQFF. CDR3 DNA (partial): TGTGCCAGCGGTGATGGGGGGGGCTATGCTGAGCAGTTC.

As regards this clone: Gene labels here are mouse ones. The CDR3 end lies 1 residue beyond the end of the read and is filled in from the germline J gene. V is TRBV1 and J is TRBJ2-7, with 7 nucleotides matching TRBD1. The J segment lost 0 bases and the V segment lost 3 bases, leaving 2 bases of the junction unmatched. The germline V gene has CDR1 NSQYPW and CDR2 LRSPGD (reference sequence). The CDR3 totals 14 residues. CDR3 loop: CTCSARDSSYEQYF. The CDR3 bases that were read are TGCACCTGCAGTGCCCGGGACAGCTCCTATGAACAGTAC.

Concerning this clone itself: Gene names and germline refer to mouse. CDR3 DNA, as far as it was read: TGCACCTGCAGTCACCGGGACAGGGACACCGGGCAGCTCTAC. It is translated as CTCSHRDRDTGQLY. The whole CDR3 protein is CTCSHRDRDTGQLYF. The gene calls are TRBV1 and TRBJ2-2; 9 nucleotides align to TRBD1. The read stops 1 residue short of the end of the CDR3; the missing end is completed from the germline J gene. CDR1 and CDR2 (germline): NSQYPW, LRSPGD (reference sequence). V was clipped by 5 bases and J by 3 bases; unmatched bases: 4. The CDR3 runs 15 residues.

This clone has a handful of counts. Mouse names are used for the genes. The read is 1 residue too short to cover the CDR3 end, so that end is filled in from the germline J gene. The chain couples TRBV1 to TRBJ1-2; D gene unclear. The V and J ends lost 0 bases and 3 bases respectively, with 8 bases between them. Looked up from germline, CDR1 is NSQYPW and CDR2 is LRSPGD (reference sequence). The CDR3 is made up of 14 amino acids. CDR3 DNA (partial): TGCACCTGCAGTGCAGATGCGGGTGACTCCGACTACACC. Encoded protein: CTCSADAGDSDYT. The CDR3 as a whole reads CTCSADAGDSDYTF. The full variable domain, in which reference TRBV1 and TRBJ1-2 provide the parts outside the CDR3, is VTLLEQNPRWRLVPRGQAVNLRCILKNSQYPWMSWYQQDLQKQLQWLFTLRSPGDKEVKSLPGADYLATRVTDTELRLQVANMSQGRTLYCTCSADAGDSDYTFGSGTRLLVI.

This clone was detected once. Mouse gene names and germline throughout. The sequenced fragment ends 1 residue before the CDR3 boundary, so the rest is inferred from the germline J gene. The chain employs TRBV4 and TRBJ2-4, with D possibly being TRBD2 (5 bases). The length of the CDR3 is 15 residues. CDR1 is LGHDT and CDR2 is YNNKQL in the germline V gene (reference sequence). V was cut by 4 bases and J by 0 bases, with 11 bases left in between. This CDR3 is CASSFNWGSQNTLYF. CDR3 bases read: TGTGCCAGCAGCTTTAATTGGGGTAGTCAAAACACCTTGTAC.

This clone was counted only a few times. The germline and genes are mouse ones. Coverage ceases 1 residue before the CDR3 finishes, and the germline J gene fills in the end. This chain links TRBV16 with TRBJ2-7; the D is unclear. The length of the CDR3 is 13 residues. Trimming left V 3 bases short and J 4 bases short, with 10 bases between. From germline, CDR1 is SGHSA and CDR2 FRNQAP. CDR3 bases read: TGTGCAAGCAGCTTTGGGTCCTCTTATGAACAGTAC. Its translation is CASSFGSSYEQY. The full CDR3 protein is CASSFGSSYEQYF.

This clone was seen a single time. Each gene name is a mouse one. With the read ending 1 residue before the CDR3 end, the germline J gene is used to fill in that end. The V gene is TRBV13-3, the J gene TRBJ1-3, with TRBD1 matching over 8 bases. V was clipped by 7 bases and J by 2 bases; unmatched bases: 5. Germline CDR1 reads NNHDY; CDR2 reads SYVADS. The CDR3 length is 14 residues. The CDR3 spells CASGAGGAGNTLYF. The sequenced part of the CDR3 DNA is TGTGCCAGCGGGGCAGGGGGCGCTGGAAATACGCTCTAT.

Comment on this clone: Mouse gene names and germline throughout. The read comes to an end 1 residue before the CDR3 does, leaving the germline J gene to fill in the end. J is TRBJ2-2 and V is TRBV1; TRBD2 matches 9 bases. This CDR3 region has 16 residues. The germline gives CDR1 NSQYPW, CDR2 LRSPGD (reference sequence). V gave up 1 base and J gave up 4 bases; unmatched junction bases: 4. The sequenced part of the CDR3 DNA is TGCACCTGCAGTGCAGTCGCTGGGGGGGTCACCGGGCAGCTCTAC. Translation: CTCSAVAGGVTGQLY. The whole CDR3 reads CTCSAVAGGVTGQLYF.

A remark on this clone: Germline and genes: mouse. The CDR3 DNA, read in part, is TGTGCCAGCAGTTCCGGGACTGGTGCTGAGCAGTTC. Protein: CASSSGTGAEQF. Given in full, the CDR3 is CASSSGTGAEQFF. The rearrangement uses TRBV15 and TRBJ2-1; 8 positions agree with TRBD2. Read data end 1 residue before the CDR3 end; the end is taken from the germline J gene. Germline CDR1 is SGHND and CDR2 is FRSKSL. The CDR3 loop spans 13 amino acids. J gave up 6 bases and V 4 bases, and 2 bases lay outside the gene matches. The entire variable domain, with the rest obtained from reference TRBV15 and TRBJ2-1, is as follows: DAGVTQTPRHEVAEKGQTIILKCEPVSGHNDLFWYRQTKIQGLELLSYFRSKSLMEDGGAFKDRFKAEMLNSSFSTLKIQPTEPKDSAVYLCASSSGTGAEQFFGPGTRLTVL.

On this clone: The genes are named according to mouse. The read falls 1 residue short of the CDR3 end, and the missing part is taken from the germline J gene. The rearrangement uses TRBV31 and TRBJ2-7; 9 nucleotides line up with TRBD1. The CDR3 extends over 13 amino acids. V lost 0 bases, J lost 5 bases, and 2 bases stayed unmatched. Germline CDR1 and CDR2: GKSSPN and SITVG. The sequenced part of the CDR3 DNA is TGTGCCTGGAGTCTTTGGGACAGGGATGAACAGTAC. Residues: CAWSLWDRDEQY. The full CDR3 is CAWSLWDRDEQYF.

Worth noting for this clone: Gene names follow the mouse nomenclature. The CDR3 goes on 1 residue after the read ends, and that part is filled in from the germline J gene. The chain recombines TRBV16 with TRBJ1-1; D is perhaps TRBD1 (5 bases). Germline CDR1 reads SGHSA; CDR2 reads FRNQAP. Between the trimmed V and J ends, which lost 4 bases and 3 bases, there was a span of 6 bases. The CDR3 is made up of 12 amino acids. Partial CDR3 DNA: TGTGCAAGCAGCTGGGGGTACACAGAAGTCTTC. This translates into CASSWGYTEVF. The CDR3 as a whole reads CASSWGYTEVFF. Full variable domain (remainder filled in from reference TRBV16 and TRBJ1-1): NAGVIQTPRHKVTGKGQEATLWCEPISGHSAVFWYRQTIVQGLEFLTYFRNQAPIDDSGMPKERFSAQMPNQSHSTLKIQSTQPQDSAVYLCASSWGYTEVFFGKGTRLTVV.

This clone has only a few counts. Gene names denote mouse genes. The CDR3 is cut off 1 residue early in the read; its end comes from the germline J gene. The J gene is TRBJ2-7, the V gene TRBV1; D unclear. There are 14 residues in the CDR3. The V gene's germline CDR1 is NSQYPW and CDR2 LRSPGD (reference sequence). Trimming pared 0 bases from V and 0 bases from J, leaving 6 bases between. The sequenced part of the CDR3 DNA is TGCACCTGCAGTGCAGACTGGCTCTCCTATGAACAGTAC. As protein: CTCSADWLSYEQY. The full CDR3 protein is CTCSADWLSYEQYF.

As concerns this clone: Gene names and germline refer to mouse. Coverage ceases 1 residue before the CDR3 finishes, and the germline J gene fills in the end. The chain joins TRBV16 to TRBJ1-1; D not certain. From germline, CDR1 is SGHSA and CDR2 FRNQAP. Trimming took off 1 base at V and 6 bases at J, with 6 bases between the two ends. CDR3 length: 12 amino acids. The chain's CDR3 is CASSLAGPEVFF. The sequenced part of the CDR3 DNA is TGTGCAAGCAGCTTAGCGGGCCCAGAAGTCTTC.

A word on this clone: Germline and genes here are mouse. The CDR3 extends 1 residue past the end of the read, so its final part is completed from the germline J gene. The rearrangement joins TRBV1 to TRBJ2-4, with 9 bases lining up with TRBD2. The CDR3 sequence is 14 residues long. V shed 0 bases, J shed 5 bases, and the junction held 0 bases outside the gene matches. Per germline, CDR1 NSQYPW and CDR2 LRSPGD (reference sequence). The CDR3 is CTCSAEDWGNTLYF. The covered CDR3 bases are TGCACCTGCAGTGCAGAGGACTGGGGAAACACCTTGTAC.